This T cell receptor beta chain was identified in a study of blood T cells in healthy people across ages. Study context: Template-switching capture recovered about one barcoded beta molecule per two T cells.

To note about this clonotype: Its antigen is undetermined.

The V gene's germline CDR1 is SGHRS and CDR2 YFSETQ. The length of the CDR3 is 16 residues. Study-wide results and limits: Observed TCR beta diversity per million T cells went down as age went up. This fall followed a roughly linear course with age. Because donor CMV status was unknown, expanded clonotype changes were possibly confounded. Considered underestimates were the diversity estimates obtained from one million T cells.

A second 7 to 11 cycle PCR used barcoded and J-beta primers. MiXCR, applied by TCRdb to the 5' RACE reads, yields one record per CDR3 protein. The sample has approximately 730,000 distinct CDR3 sequences; roughly 45% are singletons. Sequencing was carried out using blood. The TCR was taken from a woman aged 55-69 years in good health. V usage is TRBV5-1 and J usage is TRBJ2-5; 9 bases are shared with TRBD2. The end of the DNA is better explained by TRBJ2-7, so the J call may be wrong. In nucleotides, the CDR3 is TGCGCCAGCAGCTTGGCCTTTAGCGGGAGAGGGTACGAGCAGTACTTC. Protein: CASSLAFSGRGYEQYF.